The 13 T cell receptor beta chains presented below share a single source sample, sequenced in a study of T cells in Graves' hyperthyroidism and ophthalmopathy. Amplification targeted TCR beta CDR3 regions from RNA transcripts. RT-PCR in the first round (using the HTBI primer set) targeted the TCR CDR3. TCRdb called the multiplex PCR reads again in MiXCR, with one record for every CDR3 protein. Counted here are a few hundred thousand distinct CDR3 sequences, 15% to 19% occurring once; the ten biggest clones make up 14%. Material for sequencing was blood. The receptors here all came from a woman aged 18-30 years with Graves' hyperthyroidism.

This clonotype was counted at least ten times. The chain couples TRBV4-3 to TRBJ1-2; 8 bases agree with TRBD1. The CDR3 sequence is 14 residues long. Germline CDR1 reads LGHNA; CDR2 reads YSLEER. The V and J ends lost 4 bases and 8 bases, in that order; junction bases with no gene match: 9. The CDR3 region has the DNA TGCGCCAGCAGCCCGGCGGACAGGGCAGGCGGCTACACCTTC. The encoded protein is CASSPADRAGGYTF.

Ten or more counts support this clonotype. V usage is TRBV28 and J usage is TRBJ1-2, with TRBD1 matching 7 bases. The V segment lost 6 bases and the J segment 5 bases; nucleotides outside the gene matches: 12. There are 15 residues in the CDR3. CDR1 and CDR2 (germline): MDHEN, SYDVKM. CDR3 loop: CASSPDRDWKYGYTF. Written as DNA, the CDR3 is TGTGCCAGCAGCCCCGACAGGGATTGGAAGTATGGCTACACCTTC.

This clonotype was seen ten or more times. The chain carries TRBV7-2 and TRBJ1-1; D gene uncertain. V was trimmed by 1 base and J by 0 bases, leaving 12 bases between them. Germline values: CDR1 SGHTA, CDR2 FQGNSA. This CDR3 is built from 16 residues. The CDR3 protein is CASSLVVRGMNTEAFF. DNA for the CDR3: TGTGCCAGCAGCTTAGTTGTTCGGGGTATGAACACTGAAGCTTTCTTT.

This clonotype was counted between two and nine times. This chain links TRBV20-1 with TRBJ2-1; 8 nucleotides match TRBD2. J lost 8 bases, V lost 5 bases, and 20 bases had no gene match. Per germline, CDR1 DFQATT and CDR2 SNEGSKA (reference sequence). The CDR3 consists of 17 residues. CDR3 nucleotide sequence: TGCAGTGCTGAAGAACGGGCGGGGGGCCTAGGGAGGGATGAGCAGTTCTTC. The encoded protein is CSAEERAGGLGRDEQFF.

This rearrangement joins TRBV20-1 to TRBJ2-2; 9 nucleotides align to TRBD2. The CDR3 is 14 amino acids. The V gene end was trimmed by 2 bases and the J gene end by 4 bases; junction bases not matched to a gene: 2. Germline CDR1 DFQATT, CDR2 SNEGSKA (reference sequence). CDR3 sequence: CSARLAGPTGELFF. CDR3 in DNA: TGCAGTGCTAGACTAGCGGGGCCCACCGGGGAGCTGTTTTTT.

J is TRBJ2-3 and V is TRBV5-1; D is perhaps TRBD2 (6 bases). The germline CDR1 and CDR2 sequences are SGHRS and YFSETQ. The V gene lost 2 bases and the J gene lost 3 bases, with 7 bases spanning the gap. CDR3 length equals 13 residues. CDR3 DNA sequence: TGCGCCAGCAGCTTTCGGGAGACAGATACGCAGTATTTT. Translation: CASSFRETDTQYF.

The gene calls are TRBV6-5 and TRBJ1-6, with 8 bases identical to TRBD1. CDR3 length equals 17 residues. The V gene's germline CDR1 is MNHEY and CDR2 SVGAGI. The junction had 9 bases not matched to a gene; V was cut back by 0 bases and J by 8 bases. This CDR3 reads CASSYSTQGASYSPLHF. DNA of the CDR3: TGTGCCAGCAGTTACTCGACTCAGGGGGCATCTTATTCACCCCTCCACTTT.

The chain links TRBV4-1 to TRBJ2-2; maybe TRBD1 (6 bases). Trimming took off 2 bases at V and 5 bases at J, with 6 bases between the two ends. The CDR3 is 13 amino acids. Looked up from germline, CDR1 is MGHRA and CDR2 is YSYEKL. The CDR3 coding sequence is TGCGCCAGCAGCCAAAGGGGGACCGGGGAGCTGTTTTTT. Protein: CASSQRGTGELFF.

This clonotype was observed at least ten times. J is TRBJ2-1 and V is TRBV5-1; 8 bases map to TRBD1. Germline trimming cut 1 base from V and 7 bases from J; bases unmatched to any gene: 7. This CDR3 comprises 15 residues. Germline assignment: CDR1 SGHRS and CDR2 YFSETQ. The CDR3 DNA reads as TGCGCCAGCAGCTTGATCAGGGGGCGTACGAATGAGCAGTTCTTC. Encoded protein: CASSLIRGRTNEQFF.

There are many counts of this clonotype. The chain links TRBV7-2 to TRBJ1-1; D is unresolved. The length of the CDR3 is 17 residues. The V gene lost 1 base and the J gene lost 0 bases, with 15 bases spanning the gap. In germline, CDR1 is SGHTA, CDR2 FQGNSA. This CDR3 is CASSLGLRAGVNTEAFF. CDR3 in DNA: TGTGCCAGCAGCTTAGGCCTTCGGGCTGGGGTGAACACTGAAGCTTTCTTT.

In its sample, this clonotype was seen many times. V gene TRBV20-1 combines with J gene TRBJ1-2; no clear D gene. The CDR3 totals 15 residues. V was trimmed by 0 bases and J by 3 bases, leaving 14 bases between them. CDR1 is DFQATT and CDR2 is SNEGSKA in the germline V gene (reference sequence). The CDR3 is CSARDPYSVYYGYTF. In nucleotides, the CDR3 is TGCAGTGCTAGAGATCCCTATTCAGTGTACTATGGCTACACCTTC.

This clonotype was counted between two and nine times. V and J are TRBV7-3 and TRBJ2-7, with no clear D. CDR3 length: 12 residues. CDR1 and CDR2 (germline): SGHTA, FQGTGA. Trimming cost V 6 bases and J 4 bases, with 10 bases left between them. CDR3 residues: CASRGFKYEQYF. CDR3 DNA sequence: TGTGCCAGCAGAGGCTTCAAATACGAGCAGTACTTC.

This clonotype was observed many times. The chain uses TRBV7-2 and TRBJ2-5, with D unresolved. CDR3 size: 15 residues. Germline V CDR1 and CDR2: SGHTA, FQGNSA. The V and J ends lost 2 bases and 7 bases respectively, with 17 bases between them. The CDR3 sequence: CASSLPPRSVMTQYF. The CDR3 nucleotides are TGTGCCAGCAGCTTACCGCCCAGATCAGTCATGACCCAGTACTTC.